One and the same sample provided the 15 T cell receptor beta chains below, sequenced in a study of Graves' ophthalmopathy and Graves' hyperthyroidism. Amplification of the TCR beta CDR3 regions used RNA transcripts (as template). The workflow started with a first-round RT-PCR run with HTBI primers and then moved on to a second-round multiplex PCR. MiXCR, applied by TCRdb to the multiplex PCR reads, yields one record per CDR3 protein. The sample carries a few hundred thousand distinct CDR3 sequences, 18% recorded once. The sequencing input was peripheral blood. The receptors come from a woman between 18 and 29 years old with Graves' ophthalmopathy.

CDR3 region: CATSRDKGLGETQYF. DNA for the CDR3: TGTGCCACCAGCAGAGACAAGGGGCTAGGGGAGACCCAGTACTTC. The rearrangement links TRBV15 to TRBJ2-5; the D gene is possibly TRBD1 (5 bases). Germline CDR1 and CDR2: LNHNV and YYDKDF (reference sequence). This CDR3 has 15 residues. V lost 0 bases to trimming and J lost 5 bases, with 13 bases between them.

Ten or more counts support this clonotype. The chain links TRBV6-5 to TRBJ1-1; D might be TRBD1 (5 bases). CDR1 MNHEY and CDR2 SVGAGI come from the germline V gene. V lost 5 bases and J lost 5, with 9 bases in between. This CDR3 has 12 residues. As DNA, the CDR3 is TGTGCCAGCAGTAATGGGGGGACTGAAGCTTTCTTT. Its protein product is CASSNGGTEAFF.

There are many counts of this clonotype. The genes are TRBV12-5 and TRBJ1-2; D remains unclear. The CDR3 sequence is 14 residues long. The germline gives CDR1 LGHNT, CDR2 FRNRAP. V was pared by 0 bases and J by 2 bases, with 7 bases between. CDR3 bases: TGTGCTAGTGGTTTGGTACCCGGGAACTATGGCTACACCTTC. Protein: CASGLVPGNYGYTF.

This clonotype has at least ten counts. The genes are TRBV28 and TRBJ1-5, with 10 positions matching TRBD1. V gave up 6 bases and J gave up 0 bases; unmatched junction bases: 26. The CDR3 spans 23 residues. Germline V gene sequence: CDR1 MDHEN, CDR2 SYDVKM. This CDR3 is CASSPDRGRGNSKREYSNQPQHF. CDR3 sequence (DNA): TGTGCCAGCAGCCCCGACAGGGGGCGAGGGAATAGTAAACGTGAATATAGCAATCAGCCCCAGCATTTT.

This chain connects TRBV12-3 or TRBV12-4 to TRBJ1-6, with unresolved D. Trimming pared 5 bases from V and 10 bases from J, leaving 9 bases between. The CDR3 length is 12 residues. CDR3 loop: CASSAGPSPLHF. The CDR3 bases are TGTGCCAGCAGTGCCGGGCCGTCACCCCTCCACTTT.

This clonotype was counted at least ten times. The chain couples TRBV29-1 to TRBJ1-3; D not certain. Per the germline V gene, CDR1 is SQVTM and CDR2 is ANQGSEA. The length of the CDR3 is 14 residues. The V and J ends lost 3 bases and 0 bases respectively, with 9 bases between them. The CDR3 region is CSVDRSGSGNTIYF. As DNA, the CDR3 is TGCAGCGTTGATCGGTCGGGCTCTGGAAACACCATATATTTT. Combining the CDR3 with reference TRBV29-1 and TRBJ1-3 gives the whole variable domain SAVISQKPSRDICQRGTSLTIQCQVDSQVTMMFWYRQQPGQSLTLIATANQGSEATYESGFVIDKFPISRPNLTFSTLTVSNMSPEDSSIYLCSVDRSGSGNTIYFGEGSWLTVV.

This clonotype came up many times. V gene TRBV11-2 combines with J gene TRBJ1-5, with TRBD1 matching over 10 bases. Germline CDR1 and CDR2: SGHAT and FQNNGV. Losses at the gene ends were 4 bases for V and 3 bases for J; bases not matched to a gene: 6. The CDR3 contains 16 residues. The CDR3 loop is CASSSGQGLPNQPQHF. CDR3 DNA: TGTGCCAGCAGCTCGGGACAGGGGCTTCCCAATCAGCCCCAGCATTTT.

This clonotype was detected many times. Germline is not matched at one junction end, which may reflect a read error. This chain joins TRBV12-3 or TRBV12-4 and TRBJ2-2; D is unresolved. This CDR3 contains 15 residues. CDR3: CASSLIGTKTGELFF. The CDR3 DNA is TGTGCCAGCAGTTTGATAGGCACGAAGACCGGGGAGCTGTTTTTT.

This clonotype was counted at least ten times. This chain joins TRBV11-2 and TRBJ2-7, with unresolved D. Germline V lookup: CDR1 SGHAT, CDR2 FQNNGV. The CDR3 totals 14 residues. V gave up 0 bases and J gave up 2 bases, with 8 bases separating them. CDR3 nucleotide sequence: TGTGCCAGCAGCTTAGAATTAGAACCCTACGAGCAGTACTTC. The encoded protein is CASSLELEPYEQYF.

About this clonotype: A much larger clonotype is one base distant, so this may be a read error. The chain uses TRBV20-1 and TRBJ1-5, with 9 bases that match TRBD1. Germline values: CDR1 DFQATT, CDR2 SNEGSKA (reference sequence). CDR3 length: 15 amino acids. CDR3 nucleotide sequence: TGCAGTGCGGAGAGGACAGGGGATAGCAATCAGTCCCAGCATTTT. Amino acid sequence: CSAERTGDSNQSQHF.

This clonotype showed up many times. The chain employs TRBV7-8 and TRBJ1-1; D gene uncertain. V lost 2 bases, J lost 4 bases, and 14 bases lay in between. Germline V gene data show CDR1 as SGHVS and CDR2 as FQNEAQ. This CDR3 contains 15 residues. This CDR3 is CASSLSGVAGTEAFF. The DNA for the CDR3 is TGTGCCAGCAGCTTAAGCGGGGTGGCGGGCACTGAAGCTTTCTTT.

This clonotype was seen ten or more times. The chain links TRBV19 to TRBJ1-3, with D perhaps matching TRBD1 (5 bases). The CDR3 totals 16 residues. Trimming took 6 bases from V and 4 from J, leaving 19 bases between them. Looked up from germline, CDR1 is LNHDA and CDR2 is SQIVND (reference sequence). The CDR3 coding sequence is TGTGCCAGTAGACACCCCCGGGACCCACGAGGAAACACCATATATTTT. Protein product: CASRHPRDPRGNTIYF.

This clonotype was detected only a few times. The V gene is TRBV6-2 or TRBV6-3, the J gene TRBJ1-5; no firm D call. The CDR3 is 18 residues long. Germline CDR1 and CDR2: MNHEY and SVGEGT. Trimming cost V 0 bases and J 0 bases, with 15 bases left between them. The chain's CDR3 is CASSYSIPDFYSNQPQHF. In DNA, the CDR3 is TGTGCCAGCAGTTACTCGATTCCAGATTTCTATAGCAATCAGCCCCAGCATTTT.

Ten or more counts support this clonotype. This chain links TRBV24-1 with TRBJ2-7; tentatively, D is TRBD2 (6 bases). Germline lookup yields CDR1 KGHDR and CDR2 SFDVKD. V was trimmed by 9 bases and J by 5 bases, leaving 19 bases between them. The CDR3 is 14 residues long. The CDR3 sequence is CATEGRGGTDEQYF. For the CDR3, the DNA is TGTGCCACCGAGGGACGCGGAGGGACCGACGAGCAGTACTTC.

This clonotype was counted at least ten times. Mismatch with germline at one junction end may stem from a read error. The chain carries TRBV9 and TRBJ1-3; no firm D call. The CDR3 length is 15 residues. From germline, CDR1 is SGDLS and CDR2 YYNGEE. The CDR3: CASSFTDLSGNTLYF. The CDR3 DNA sequence: TGTGCCAGCAGCTTTACTGACCTCTCTGGAAACACCTTATATTTT.